One sample yielded the 19 T cell receptor beta chains listed below, sequenced in a study of shared clonotypes between healthy human individuals. Selected positively for CCR7 and CD45RO-negative, naive CD8 cells excluded terminally differentiated effector memory CD45RA+ cells. Profiled with immunoSEQ multiplex PCR; TCRdb holds only in-frame clones, not every one. The table lists almost 700,000 clones, about 91% of them singletons. Sequenced input: naive CD8+ T cells sorted from blood. These receptors were obtained from a man aged 30-40 years in good health.

The V and J genes are TRBV29-1 and TRBJ2-5; D ambiguous. V was pared by 7 bases and J by 0 bases, with 9 bases between. Germline CDR1 and CDR2: SQVTM and ANQGSEA. This CDR3 contains 12 residues. CDR3 sequence (DNA): TGCAGCGCAAGTAGTTACCAAGAGACCCAGTACTTC. Encoded protein: CSASSYQETQYF. The variable domain in full, completed from reference TRBV29-1 and TRBJ2-5, reads SAVISQKPSRDICQRGTSLTIQCQVDSQVTMMFWYRQQPGQSLTLIATANQGSEATYESGFVIDKFPISRPNLTFSTLTVSNMSPEDSSIYLCSASSYQETQYFGPGTRLLVL.

The CDR3 DNA reads as TGTGCCAGCAGCCCGTCGGCTACAGGGGGCTACTACGAGCAGTACTTC. It is translated as CASSPSATGGYYEQYF. V is TRBV7-6 and J is TRBJ2-7; TRBD1 matches at 9 bases. The CDR3 loop spans 16 amino acids. Germline CDR1 SGHVS, CDR2 FNYEAQ. The V segment lost 5 bases and the J segment 3 bases; nucleotides outside the gene matches: 11. Using reference TRBV7-6 and TRBJ2-7 for the parts outside the CDR3, the full variable domain is GAGVSQSPRYKVTKRGQDVALRCDPISGHVSLYWYRQALGQGPEFLTYFNYEAQQDKSGLPNDRFSAERPEGSISTLTIQRTEQRDSAMYRCASSPSATGGYYEQYFGPGTRLTVT.

The rearrangement joins TRBV7-9 to TRBJ2-5; 8 bases agree with TRBD1. CDR1 and CDR2 from the germline V gene are SEHNR and FQNEAQ (reference sequence). The CDR3 has 14 residues. J gave up 7 bases and V 5 bases, and 9 bases lay outside the gene matches. The CDR3: CASSQDRGIGTQYF. The CDR3 nucleotides are TGTGCCAGCAGCCAAGACAGGGGCATAGGGACCCAGTACTTC.

This clone came up once. The J gene is TRBJ2-1, the V gene TRBV11-2, with 7 bases matching TRBD2. V dropped 1 base and J dropped 8; count of bases not matched to a gene: 8. This CDR3 is built from 15 residues. Germline values: CDR1 SGHAT, CDR2 FQNNGV. DNA for the CDR3: TGTGCCAGCAGCTTAGTTCGCGGGAGACTCGATGAGCAGTTCTTC. As protein: CASSLVRGRLDEQFF. Full variable domain (missing parts from reference TRBV11-2 and TRBJ2-1): EAGVAQSPRYKIIEKRQSVAFWCNPISGHATLYWYQQILGQGPKLLIQFQNNGVVDDSQLPKDRFSAERLKGVDSTLKIQPAKLEDSAVYLCASSLVRGRLDEQFFGPGTRLTVL.

On this clone itself: Distinct nucleotide sequences in the sample also encode this CDR3. The V gene is TRBV7-9, the J gene TRBJ1-5; TRBD1 matches at 8 bases. With V trimmed by 4 bases and J by 5 bases, 4 bases remained unmatched. Germline assignment: CDR1 SEHNR and CDR2 FQNEAQ (reference sequence). The CDR3 extends over 14 amino acids. The CDR3 loop is CASSSSTGDQPQHF. The CDR3 DNA is TGTGCCAGCAGCTCGTCGACAGGGGATCAGCCCCAGCATTTT.

The V call is TRBV11-2, the J call TRBJ2-3, with 15 positions matching TRBD2. This CDR3 spans 18 amino acids. CDR1 is SGHAT, CDR2 FQNNGV, per germline. The J segment lost 0 bases and the V segment lost 3 bases, leaving 4 bases of the junction unmatched. This CDR3 reads CASSFRGLAGGSTDTQYF. The CDR3 DNA reads TGTGCCAGCAGCTTCCGTGGACTAGCGGGAGGGAGCACAGATACGCAGTATTTT.

The J gene is TRBJ2-2, the V gene TRBV9; 9 bases are a match to TRBD1. Germline loops: CDR1 SGDLS, CDR2 YYNGEE. The trim removed 4 bases at V and 6 bases at J, leaving 19 bases unmatched. The CDR3 length is 19 residues. The CDR3 loop is CASSPFSGPGQGFPGELFF. The CDR3 region has the DNA TGTGCCAGCAGCCCGTTCTCAGGCCCGGGACAGGGTTTTCCCGGGGAGCTGTTTTTT.

The chain combines TRBV5-1 with TRBJ2-7, with TRBD2 identical over 12 bases. Germline V gene lookup returns CDR1 SGHRS and CDR2 YFSETQ. CDR3 size: 15 residues. V lost 5 bases to trimming and J lost 6 bases; unmatched junction nucleotides: 9. The DNA of the CDR3 is TGCGCCAGCAGAGGGACGACTAGCGGGAGTGGCGAGCAGTACTTC. Translation gives CASRGTTSGSGEQYF. Together with reference TRBV5-1 and TRBJ2-7, the CDR3 gives the full variable domain: KAGVTQTPRYLIKTRGQQVTLSCSPISGHRSVSWYQQTPGQGLQFLFEYFSETQRNKGNFPGRFSGRQFSNSRSEMNVSTLELGDSALYLCASRGTTSGSGEQYFGPGTRLTVT.

V is TRBV7-9 and J is TRBJ2-1, with TRBD2 matching 7 bases. Trimming removed 4 bases from V and 10 bases from J; junction bases left unmatched: 4. This CDR3 region has 12 residues. Germline V gene data show CDR1 as SEHNR and CDR2 as FQNEAQ (reference sequence). CDR3 nucleotide sequence: TGTGCCAGCAGCTCACTAGCGTTCGAGCAGTTCTTC. Residues: CASSSLAFEQFF.

J is TRBJ2-7 and V is TRBV7-9; either TRBD1 or TRBD2 may fit D (6 bases each). Germline values: CDR1 SEHNR, CDR2 FQNEAQ (reference sequence). V was pared by 2 bases and J by 2 bases, with 16 bases between. The CDR3 covers 16 residues. CDR3 sequence (DNA): TGTGCCAGCAGCTTAAGTCCGGGGGCGAGTCCCTACGAGCAGTACTTC. It specifies CASSLSPGASPYEQYF.

V gene TRBV18 combines with J gene TRBJ2-3; TRBD2 is a possible D gene (6 bases). The CDR3 consists of 16 residues. CDR1 KGHSH and CDR2 LQKENI come from the germline V gene. Between the trimmed V and J ends, which lost 3 bases and 4 bases, there was a span of 17 bases. The CDR3 protein is CASSPYGGSPPDTQYF. The CDR3 nucleotides are TGTGCCAGCTCACCTTACGGGGGTTCCCCCCCAGATACGCAGTATTTT. The variable domain in full, completed from reference TRBV18 and TRBJ2-3, reads NAGVMQNPRHLVRRRGQEARLRCSPMKGHSHVYWYRQLPEEGLKFMVYLQKENIIDESGMPKERFSAEFPKEGPSILRIQQVVRGDSAAYFCASSPYGGSPPDTQYFGPGTRLTVL.

A single count supports this clone. The V gene is TRBV9, the J gene TRBJ2-3, with 11 bases aligning to TRBD2. Germline CDR1 SGDLS, CDR2 YYNGEE. This CDR3 region has 17 residues. The junction had 9 bases not matched to a gene; V was cut back by 3 bases and J by 3 bases. The CDR3 loop is CASSADLAGGPTDTQYF. CDR3 DNA sequence: TGTGCCAGCAGCGCCGATTTAGCGGGAGGGCCAACAGATACGCAGTATTTT.

This clone is termed medium-sized. In the same sample, other DNA sequences code for this CDR3. J is TRBJ1-2 and V is TRBV29-1; tentative D call: TRBD1 (5 bases). V was pared by 7 bases and J by 4 bases, with 16 bases between. Looked up from germline, CDR1 is SQVTM and CDR2 is ANQGSEA. The CDR3 has 13 amino acids. The CDR3 DNA is TGCAGCGCGTATCAGGGAGGGAGCTATGGCTACACCTTC. Protein: CSAYQGGSYGYTF. Full variable domain (rest looked up from reference TRBV29-1 and TRBJ1-2): SAVISQKPSRDICQRGTSLTIQCQVDSQVTMMFWYRQQPGQSLTLIATANQGSEATYESGFVIDKFPISRPNLTFSTLTVSNMSPEDSSIYLCSAYQGGSYGYTFGSGTRLTVV.

The V gene is TRBV28, the J gene TRBJ1-1, with 8 bases identical to TRBD1. Germline V gives CDR1 MDHEN, CDR2 SYDVKM. The junction had 5 bases not matched to a gene; V was cut back by 4 bases and J by 1 base. CDR3 length: 15 residues. This chain's CDR3 is CASSWTGLENTEAFF. The DNA of the CDR3 is TGTGCCAGCAGTTGGACAGGGTTAGAGAACACTGAAGCTTTCTTT.

V is TRBV7-9 and J is TRBJ1-2; the D gene is possibly TRBD1 (5 bases). The CDR3 runs to 14 residues. Germline values: CDR1 SEHNR, CDR2 FQNEAQ (reference sequence). Trimming took off 3 bases at V and 7 bases at J, with 15 bases between the two ends. The CDR3 nucleotides are TGTGCCAGCAGCTTCGCAGGCCGGGGGAGTGGCTACACCTTC. Protein sequence: CASSFAGRGSGYTF.

This clone has just one count. At the DNA level, this CDR3 is encoded by other sequences in the same sample as well. The rearrangement links TRBV9 to TRBJ2-7; no reliable D call. The V gene lost 3 bases and the J gene lost 1 base, with 5 bases spanning the gap. CDR3 length: 12 residues. CDR1 and CDR2 (germline): SGDLS, YYNGEE. In nucleotides, the CDR3 is TGTGCCAGCAGCGATTCATCCTACGAGCAGTACTTC. Protein product: CASSDSSYEQYF.

This chain links TRBV28 with TRBJ2-2, with 10 nucleotides matching TRBD1. The CDR3 spans 18 residues. The J segment lost 6 bases and the V segment lost 4 bases, leaving 14 bases of the junction unmatched. Germline loops: CDR1 MDHEN, CDR2 SYDVKM. The CDR3 sequence: CASSSIRTGTGAAGELFF. CDR3 nucleotide sequence: TGTGCCAGCAGTTCGATTCGGACCGGGACAGGGGCCGCCGGGGAGCTGTTTTTT. Based on the CDR3 plus reference TRBV28 and TRBJ2-2, the full variable domain is DVKVTQSSRYLVKRTGEKVFLECVQDMDHENMFWYRQDPGLGLRLIYFSYDVKMKEKGDIPEGYSVSREKKERFSLILESASTNQTSMYLCASSSIRTGTGAAGELFFGEGSRLTVL.

The rearrangement uses TRBV23-1 and TRBJ1-4, with 9 bases lining up with TRBD1. TRBV23-1 is assigned to the ORF class and has an uncertain function. With V trimmed by 6 bases and J by 13 bases, 15 bases remained unmatched. The CDR3 loop spans 15 amino acids. The CDR3, as DNA: TGCGCCAGCAGCCTACCCGGGACAGGGTGGACTAGACTGTTTTTT. As protein: CASSLPGTGWTRLFF.

The chain employs TRBV19 and TRBJ1-4, with 7 bases aligning to TRBD1. From germline, CDR1 is LNHDA and CDR2 SQIVND (reference sequence). The CDR3 totals 14 residues. Losses at the gene ends were 8 bases for V and 2 bases for J; bases not matched to a gene: 5. The CDR3 sequence is CASPRGGTNEKLFF. In DNA form, the CDR3 reads TGTGCCAGTCCCAGAGGGGGCACTAATGAAAAACTGTTTTTT. Combining the CDR3 with reference TRBV19 and TRBJ1-4 gives the whole variable domain DGGITQSPKYLFRKEGQNVTLSCEQNLNHDAMYWYRQDPGQGLRLIYYSQIVNDFQKGDIAEGYSVSREKKESFPLTVTSAQKNPTAFYLCASPRGGTNEKLFFGSGTQLSVL.